This TCR beta chain was found in a study of human versus mouse CDR3 diversity and MHC coevolution. General study results and limits: Human CDR3s averaged more deletions and insertions than mouse CDR3s.

The J segment lost 8 bases and the V segment lost 5 bases, leaving 24 bases of the junction unmatched. Germline V gene lookup returns CDR1 SEHNR and CDR2 FQNEAQ (reference sequence). CDR3 length: 19 residues. About this clone itself: Its antigen is unknown. Other DNA sequences in this specimen translate into the identical CDR3.

TCRdb's copy holds only in-frame clones and misses some; the assay was immunoSEQ multiplex PCR. Altogether around 74,000 clones are present, about 90% being singletons, with the ten largest covering about 0.14%. The chain carries TRBV7-9 and TRBJ1-1, with TRBD1 identical over 9 bases. This sequence was found in a person between 25 and 75 years old in good health. The sequencing input was naive CD4+ T cells from blood. Subset here: CD45RO-negative CD62L-positive naive CD4 T cells. CDR3 amino acids: CASSPSITAEWDRDTEAFF. CDR3 DNA sequence: TGTGCCAGCAGCCCCAGTATCACCGCCGAGTGGGACAGGGATACCGAAGCTTTCTTT.